These 15 T cell receptor beta chains originate from one sample sequenced in a study of T cells in Graves' hyperthyroidism and ophthalmopathy. Amplification of TCR beta CDR3 regions was performed using RNA transcripts as template. The study used the HTBI primer set for a first-round RT-PCR of the TCR CDR3. Via MiXCR, TCRdb re-called the multiplex PCR reads, giving one row per CDR3 protein. The data hold hundreds of thousands of distinct CDR3 sequences, with approximately 44% observed a single time. Material for sequencing was peripheral blood or thyroid tissue (not recorded which). The receptors were gathered from a woman between 18 and 30 years old with Graves' hyperthyroidism.

A note on this clonotype: A single base separates this from a much larger clone, so it may be a read error. This chain connects TRBV24-1 to TRBJ1-5, with 7 bases fitting TRBD1. The CDR3 contains 17 residues. In germline, CDR1 is KGHDR, CDR2 SFDVKD. J was trimmed by 1 base and V by 2 bases; bases with no gene match: 7. The CDR3 bases are TGTGCCACCAGTGATTCTCCGGCAGGGGGGAGCAATCAGCCCCAGCATTTT. Translated: CATSDSPAGGSNQPQHF.

As to this clonotype: Sequence at one end of the junction differs from germline and may be a read error. The chain recombines TRBV7-9 with TRBJ1-3, with D possibly TRBD1 on 6 matching bases. Looked up from germline, CDR1 is SEHNR and CDR2 is FQNEAQ (reference sequence). The CDR3 extends over 14 amino acids. The CDR3 loop reads CASRPDRSGDTIYF. The CDR3, as DNA: TGTGCCAGCAGACCAGACAGGAGTGGAGACACCATATATTTT.

This clonotype was counted at least ten times. The V gene is TRBV7-9, the J gene TRBJ1-5; D is possibly TRBD1 (5 bases). The CDR3 runs to 13 residues. CDR1 SEHNR and CDR2 FQNEAQ come from the germline V gene (reference sequence). V was clipped by 6 bases and J by 7 bases, with 13 bases between them. The CDR3 nucleotides read TGTGCCAGCAGTTTCGGGGGGGAGCAGCCCCAGCATTTT. This encodes CASSFGGEQPQHF.

About this clonotype itself: The junction shows a germline mismatch at one end, possibly a read error. The J gene is TRBJ1-2, the V gene TRBV2; no reliable D call. Germline CDR1 reads SNHLY; CDR2 reads FYNNEI. CDR3 size: 13 residues. The CDR3 here is CASSYSGNYGNTF. The CDR3 nucleotides are TGTGCCAGCAGTTACAGCGGAAATTATGGCAACACCTTC. Combining the CDR3 with reference TRBV2 and TRBJ1-2 gives the whole variable domain EPEVTQTPSHQVTQMGQEVILRCVPISNHLYFYWYRQILGQKVEFLVSFYNNEISEKSEIFDDQFSVERPDGSNFTLKIRSTKLEDSAMYFCASSYSGNYGNTFGSGTRLTVV.

A few counts support this clonotype. CDR3 sequence: CASSVGDPAYNSPLHF. The CDR3 DNA is TGTGCCAGCAGCGTAGGGGATCCGGCCTATAATTCACCCCTCCACTTT. The chain employs TRBV9 and TRBJ1-6; D is ambiguous. CDR1 is SGDLS and CDR2 is YYNGEE in the germline V gene. V was cut by 0 bases and J by 2 bases, with 9 bases left in between. The CDR3 totals 16 residues.

This clonotype was detected only a few times. The chain employs TRBV12-3 or TRBV12-4 and TRBJ1-2, with 7 nucleotides matching TRBD1. The CDR3 has 12 residues. The V and J ends lost 5 bases and 8 bases, in that order; junction bases with no gene match: 5. The CDR3 DNA reads as TGTGCCAGCAGTGTGGGACAGTACGGCTACACCTTC. Amino acid sequence: CASSVGQYGYTF.

This clonotype came up many times. The rearrangement uses TRBV29-1 and TRBJ1-1; D is perhaps TRBD1 (6 bases). From germline, CDR1 is SQVTM and CDR2 ANQGSEA. Between the trimmed V and J ends, which lost 7 bases and 2 bases, there was a span of 14 bases. The CDR3 spans 13 residues. Here the CDR3 DNA reads TGCAGCGCCCGTGGACAGACTAACACTGAAGCTTTCTTT. It translates to CSARGQTNTEAFF.

This clonotype was found many times. J is TRBJ2-7 and V is TRBV7-9; 9 positions agree with TRBD2. J gave up 4 bases and V 5 bases, and 6 bases lay outside the gene matches. Germline CDR1 SEHNR, CDR2 FQNEAQ (reference sequence). This CDR3 has 14 amino acids. The CDR3 nucleotides read TGTGCCAGCAGCACACTAACTAGCGGGTACGAGCAGTACTTC. Protein: CASSTLTSGYEQYF.

This chain links TRBV25-1 with TRBJ1-2, with D possibly matching TRBD1 (5 bases). V was shortened by 6 bases and J by 0 bases, with 17 bases between the two germline ends. CDR1 and CDR2 (germline): MGHDK, SYGVNS. This CDR3 spans 16 amino acids. CDR3 nucleotide sequence: TGTGCCAGCAGAGATCCCCGGGACCGAACTAACTATGGCTACACCTTC. Amino acid sequence: CASRDPRDRTNYGYTF.

A few counts support this clonotype. The V gene is TRBV20-1, the J gene TRBJ2-7, with D hard to call. The CDR3 totals 11 residues. Germline V gene lookup returns CDR1 DFQATT and CDR2 SNEGSKA (reference sequence). V was shortened by 5 bases and J by 2 bases, with 7 bases between the two germline ends. The CDR3 sequence: CSAYLAYEQYF. For the CDR3, the DNA is TGCAGTGCTTACCTAGCCTACGAGCAGTACTTC.

The genes are TRBV19 and TRBJ2-7, with 7 bases matching TRBD1. Germline V gene sequence: CDR1 LNHDA, CDR2 SQIVND (reference sequence). The CDR3 length is 14 residues. The V gene end was trimmed by 4 bases and the J gene end by 2 bases; junction bases not matched to a gene: 5. CDR3 coding DNA: TGTGCCAGTAGTAACCGGGACAGAGCCTACGAGCAGTACTTC. Translated: CASSNRDRAYEQYF.

The CDR3 protein is CATSSLPADTQYF. The CDR3 DNA sequence: TGTGCCACCAGCAGCCTCCCAGCGGATACGCAGTATTTT. The chain links TRBV15 to TRBJ2-3; D not resolved. Trimming shortened V by 3 bases and J by 6 bases, and 10 bases separated the two germline ends. The germline CDR1 and CDR2 sequences are LNHNV and YYDKDF (reference sequence). The CDR3 has 13 residues.

The chain uses TRBV5-1 and TRBJ2-7; a weak D match, TRBD2 (5 bases). Germline V lookup: CDR1 SGHRS, CDR2 YFSETQ. The CDR3 is made up of 11 amino acids. V lost 5 bases, J lost 9 bases, and 12 bases lay in between. As DNA, the CDR3 is TGCGCCAGCAGAGGGAACGAGGGGCAGTACTTC. It yields the protein CASRGNEGQYF.

Of note for this clonotype: Given a much more abundant clone one base away, this may be a read error. The chain joins TRBV2 to TRBJ2-7; 8 nucleotides agree with TRBD1. CDR1 SNHLY and CDR2 FYNNEI come from the germline V gene. This CDR3 spans 13 amino acids. Unmatched junction bases numbered 9, after V lost 5 bases and J lost 9 bases. In nucleotides, the CDR3 is TGTGCCAGCAGTCCCCAGGGGGCCCACGGGCAGTACTTC. It translates to CASSPQGAHGQYF.

This clonotype was recorded only once. A read error may account for a junction end that differs from germline. The gene calls are TRBV6-5 and TRBJ2-5; 8 bases line up with TRBD1. This CDR3 has 17 amino acids. Germline V gene data show CDR1 as MNHEY and CDR2 as SVGAGI. The CDR3, as DNA: TGTGCCATCAGTTACCCGCTGACAGGGGCGGACAAAGAGACCCAGTACTTC. Translated: CAISYPLTGADKETQYF.